The clone carrying this T cell receptor (beta chain) was seen many times. What it recognizes is unknown. This specimen comes from a study of CD8 T cells in ankylosing spondylitis. Broader study findings: One TCR beta motif, made up of under ten highly homologous variants, appeared characteristic of ankylosing spondylitis blood. Within peripheral blood, clones linked to disease were CD8+ and relatively rare. The study looked at matched synovial fluid samples from ankylosing spondylitis patients. Disease-linked clones were reported to be significantly enriched there. Some motif variants had been reported before (in reactive arthritis synovial fluid and blood).

Libraries for TCR beta were made by quantitative 5'-RACE with molecular barcodes. Using its own MiXCR run on the 5' RACE reads, TCRdb lists one record per CDR3 protein. The table lists 500,000 to 650,000 distinct CDR3 sequences, 5.3% of them singletons. The V gene lost 6 bases and the J gene lost 10 bases, with 16 bases spanning the gap. The CDR3 runs 13 residues. The V gene's germline CDR1 is DFQATT and CDR2 SNEGSKA (reference sequence). This TCR derives from a male donor with ankylosing spondylitis. Source material: blood, either unsorted or a sorted T cell fraction (not recorded which). V and J are TRBV20-1 and TRBJ1-6, with D possibly matching TRBD1 (6 bases). The chain's CDR3 is CSAPRGQGSPLHF. CDR3 nucleotide sequence: TGCAGTGCACCCCGGGGGCAAGGATCACCCCTCCACTTT.